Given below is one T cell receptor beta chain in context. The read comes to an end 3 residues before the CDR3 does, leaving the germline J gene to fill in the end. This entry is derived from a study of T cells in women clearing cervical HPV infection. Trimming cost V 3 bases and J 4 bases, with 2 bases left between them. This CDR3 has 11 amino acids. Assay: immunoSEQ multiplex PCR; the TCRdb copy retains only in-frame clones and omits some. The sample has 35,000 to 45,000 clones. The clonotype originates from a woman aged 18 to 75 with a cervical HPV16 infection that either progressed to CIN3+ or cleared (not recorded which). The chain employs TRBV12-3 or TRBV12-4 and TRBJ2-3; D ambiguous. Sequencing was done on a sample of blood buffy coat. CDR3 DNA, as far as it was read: TGTGCCAGCAGTTTCGCAGATACG. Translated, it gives CASSFADT. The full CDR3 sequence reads CASSFADTQYF.